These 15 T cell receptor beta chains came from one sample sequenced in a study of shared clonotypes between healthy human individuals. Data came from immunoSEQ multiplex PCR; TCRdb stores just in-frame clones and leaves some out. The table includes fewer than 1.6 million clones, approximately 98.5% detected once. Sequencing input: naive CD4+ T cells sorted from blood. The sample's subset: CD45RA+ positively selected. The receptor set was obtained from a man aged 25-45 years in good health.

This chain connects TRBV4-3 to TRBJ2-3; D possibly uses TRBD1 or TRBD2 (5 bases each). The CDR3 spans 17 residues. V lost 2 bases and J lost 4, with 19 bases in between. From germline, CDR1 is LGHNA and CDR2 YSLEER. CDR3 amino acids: CASSQLHRALGADTQYF. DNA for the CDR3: TGCGCCAGCAGCCAATTGCACCGGGCCCTGGGGGCAGATACGCAGTATTTT.

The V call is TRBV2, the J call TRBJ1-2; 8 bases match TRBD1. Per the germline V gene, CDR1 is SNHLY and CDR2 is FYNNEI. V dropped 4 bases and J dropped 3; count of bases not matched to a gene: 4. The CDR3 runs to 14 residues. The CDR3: CASSARQGHYGYTF. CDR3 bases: TGTGCCAGCAGTGCCCGACAGGGGCACTATGGCTACACCTTC.

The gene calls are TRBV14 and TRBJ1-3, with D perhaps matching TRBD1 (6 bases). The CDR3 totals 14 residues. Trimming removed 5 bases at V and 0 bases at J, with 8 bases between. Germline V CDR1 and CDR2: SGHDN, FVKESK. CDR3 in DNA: TGTGCCAGCAGCAGGACAGTCTCTGGAAACACCATATATTTT. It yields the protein CASSRTVSGNTIYF. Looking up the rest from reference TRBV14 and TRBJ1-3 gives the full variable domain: EAGVTQFPSHSVIEKGQTVTLRCDPISGHDNLYWYRRVMGKEIKFLLHFVKESKQDESGMPNNRFLAERTGGTYSTLKVQPAELEDSGVYFCASSRTVSGNTIYFGEGSWLTVV.

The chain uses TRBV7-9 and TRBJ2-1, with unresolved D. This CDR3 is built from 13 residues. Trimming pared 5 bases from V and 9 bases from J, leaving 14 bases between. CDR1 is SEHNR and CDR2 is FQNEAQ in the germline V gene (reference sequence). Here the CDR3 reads CASSAPLVGEQFF. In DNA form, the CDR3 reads TGTGCCAGCAGCGCCCCATTGGTCGGTGAGCAGTTCTTC.

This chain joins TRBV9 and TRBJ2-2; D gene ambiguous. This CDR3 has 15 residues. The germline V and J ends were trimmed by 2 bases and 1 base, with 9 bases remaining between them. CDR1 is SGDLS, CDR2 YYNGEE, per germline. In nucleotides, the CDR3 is TGTGCCAGCAGCGTCGGTCAGATGAACACCGGGGAGCTGTTTTTT. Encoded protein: CASSVGQMNTGELFF.

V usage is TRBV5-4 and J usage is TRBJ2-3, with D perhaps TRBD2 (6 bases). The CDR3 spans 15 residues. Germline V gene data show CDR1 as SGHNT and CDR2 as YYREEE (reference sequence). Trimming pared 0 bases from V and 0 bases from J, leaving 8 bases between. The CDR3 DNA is TGTGCCAGCAGCTTGGACGCGGGAAGCACAGATACGCAGTATTTT. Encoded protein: CASSLDAGSTDTQYF.

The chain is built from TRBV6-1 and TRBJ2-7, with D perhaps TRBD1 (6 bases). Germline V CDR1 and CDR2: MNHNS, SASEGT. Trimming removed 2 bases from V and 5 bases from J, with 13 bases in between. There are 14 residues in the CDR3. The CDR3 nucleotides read TGTGCCAGCAGTGAAAGGGTCAGGGGCGACGAGCAGTACTTC. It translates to CASSERVRGDEQYF.

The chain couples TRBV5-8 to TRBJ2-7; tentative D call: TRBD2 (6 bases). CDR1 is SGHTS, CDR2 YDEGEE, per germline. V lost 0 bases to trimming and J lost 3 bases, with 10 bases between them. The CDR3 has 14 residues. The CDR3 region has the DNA TGTGCCAGCAGCTTGGTTCGGGGGAGCTACGAGCAGTACTTC. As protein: CASSLVRGSYEQYF.

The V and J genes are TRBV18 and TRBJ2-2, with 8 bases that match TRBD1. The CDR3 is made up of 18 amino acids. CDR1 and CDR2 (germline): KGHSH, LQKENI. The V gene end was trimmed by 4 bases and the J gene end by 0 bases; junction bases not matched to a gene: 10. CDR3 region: CASSRSGQTGANTGELFF. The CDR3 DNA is TGTGCCAGCTCACGGAGTGGGCAGACAGGGGCGAACACCGGGGAGCTGTTTTTT. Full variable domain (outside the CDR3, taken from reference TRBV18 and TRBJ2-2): NAGVMQNPRHLVRRRGQEARLRCSPMKGHSHVYWYRQLPEEGLKFMVYLQKENIIDESGMPKERFSAEFPKEGPSILRIQQVVRGDSAAYFCASSRSGQTGANTGELFFGEGSRLTVL.

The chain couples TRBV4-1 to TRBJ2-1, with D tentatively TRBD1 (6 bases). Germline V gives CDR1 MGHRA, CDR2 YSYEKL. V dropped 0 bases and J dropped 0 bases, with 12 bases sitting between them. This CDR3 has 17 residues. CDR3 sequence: CASSQDLDSSSYNEQFF. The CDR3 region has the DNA TGCGCCAGCAGCCAAGATCTGGACAGCAGCTCCTACAATGAGCAGTTCTTC.

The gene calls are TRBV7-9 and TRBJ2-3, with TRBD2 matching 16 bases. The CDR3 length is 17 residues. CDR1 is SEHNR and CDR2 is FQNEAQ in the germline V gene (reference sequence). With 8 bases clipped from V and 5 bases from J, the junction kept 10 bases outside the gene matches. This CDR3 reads CASRGTSGRALIDTQYF. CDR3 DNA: TGTGCCAGCCGCGGGACTAGCGGGAGGGCGTTAATAGATACGCAGTATTTT.

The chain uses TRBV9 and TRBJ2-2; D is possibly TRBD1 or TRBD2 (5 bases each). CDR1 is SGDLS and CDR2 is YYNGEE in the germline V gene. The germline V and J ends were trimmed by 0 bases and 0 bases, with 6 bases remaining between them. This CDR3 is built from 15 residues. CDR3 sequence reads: CASSVGDPNTGELFF. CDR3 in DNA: TGTGCCAGCAGCGTAGGGGACCCGAACACCGGGGAGCTGTTTTTT.

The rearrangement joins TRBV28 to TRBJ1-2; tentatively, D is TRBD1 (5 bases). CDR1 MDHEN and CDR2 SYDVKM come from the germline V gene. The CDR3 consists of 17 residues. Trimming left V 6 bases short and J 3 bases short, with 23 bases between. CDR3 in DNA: TGTGCCAGCAGCGCCCTTGATGACAGCCGAGGGTACTATGGCTACACCTTC. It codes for CASSALDDSRGYYGYTF.

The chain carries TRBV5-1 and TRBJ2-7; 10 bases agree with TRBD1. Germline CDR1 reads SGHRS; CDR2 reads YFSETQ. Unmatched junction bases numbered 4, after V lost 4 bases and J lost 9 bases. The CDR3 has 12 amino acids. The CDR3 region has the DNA TGCGCCAGCAGCGCGGACAGGGGGTGGCAGTACTTC. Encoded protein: CASSADRGWQYF. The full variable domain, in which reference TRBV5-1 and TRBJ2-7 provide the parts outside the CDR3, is KAGVTQTPRYLIKTRGQQVTLSCSPISGHRSVSWYQQTPGQGLQFLFEYFSETQRNKGNFPGRFSGRQFSNSRSEMNVSTLELGDSALYLCASSADRGWQYFGPGTRLTVT.

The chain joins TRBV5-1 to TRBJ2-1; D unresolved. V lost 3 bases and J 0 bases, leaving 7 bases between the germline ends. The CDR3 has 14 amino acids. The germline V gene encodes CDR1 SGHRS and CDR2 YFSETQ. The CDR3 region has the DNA TGCGCCAGCAGCTCCCGTGCCTCCTACAATGAGCAGTTCTTC. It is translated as CASSSRASYNEQFF.